The 30 T cell receptor beta chains listed next were all sequenced from one sample in a study of blood T cells in healthy people across ages. The use of a sample-barcoded 5' primer and a J-beta primer mix characterized a second PCR of roughly 7 to 11 cycles. TCRdb reprocessed the 5' RACE reads with MiXCR, giving one entry per CDR3 protein. The sample comprises 760,000 or so distinct CDR3 sequences, around 25% of which are singletons, and 9.4% rests with the top ten. The same sample was also used in a study of T cells of mothers and their children.

Input material: blood. The receptors come from a boy younger than 18 in good health.

The chain joins TRBV7-9 to TRBJ2-5; D unclear. Gene TRBJ2-7 matches the end of the DNA better, so the J call may be wrong. The CDR3 has 13 amino acids. Per germline, CDR1 SEHNR and CDR2 FQNEAQ (reference sequence). CDR3 amino acids: CASSPPDGHEQYF. DNA of the CDR3: TGTGCCAGCAGCCCTCCTGACGGACACGAGCAGTACTTC.

The chain recombines TRBV20-1 with TRBJ2-1; TRBD1 agrees at 9 bases. The J call may be mistaken, given a closer DNA end match to TRBJ2-7. The CDR3 spans 14 residues. The germline gives CDR1 DFQATT, CDR2 SNEGSKA (reference sequence). The CDR3: CSARSRQGVYEQYF. The CDR3 DNA reads as TGCAGTGCTAGATCAAGACAGGGGGTCTACGAGCAGTACTTC.

CDR3: CASSAGQAYGYTF. In nucleotides, the CDR3 is TGTGCCAGCAGCGCTGGACAGGCCTATGGCTACACCTTC. V is TRBV7-2 and J is TRBJ1-2; 7 positions agree with TRBD1. This CDR3 comprises 13 residues. V gave up 5 bases and J gave up 4 bases; unmatched junction bases: 4. Germline V gene sequence: CDR1 SGHTA, CDR2 FQGNSA. Complete variable domain (other parts from reference TRBV7-2 and TRBJ1-2): GAGVSQSPSNKVTEKGKDVELRCDPISGHTALYWYRQSLGQGLEFLIYFQGNSAPDKSGLPSDRFSAERTGGSVSTLTIQRTQQEDSAVYLCASSAGQAYGYTFGSGTRLTVV.

The chain links TRBV21-1 to TRBJ2-1; TRBD1, the D gene given by the table, was not confirmed from the DNA. TRBV21-1 represents a pseudogene. This CDR3 comprises 13 residues. CDR3 sequence (DNA): TGTGCCAGCAGCCCCCGGGAGAGCAATGAGCAGTTCTTC. This sequence encodes CASSPRESNEQFF.

Concerning this clonotype itself: The junction departs from germline at one end; a sequencing error may be responsible. The rearrangement links TRBV12-3 or TRBV12-4 to TRBJ2-3; possible D gene TRBD1, 6 bases. This CDR3 is 15 amino acids long. This CDR3 reads CASRDSRGRADTQYF. CDR3 coding DNA: TGTGCCAGCAGGGATAGCAGGGGAAGGGCAGATACGCAATATTTT.

This clonotype showed up just a few times. V usage is TRBV24-1 and J usage is TRBJ2-5; D might be TRBD1 or TRBD2, each matching 5 bases. The J call is in doubt because the DNA end fits TRBJ2-7 better. CDR3 length equals 12 residues. CDR1 and CDR2 (germline): KGHDR, SFDVKD. CDR3 nucleotides: TGTGCCACCAGTGATGGGGGCTACGAGCAGTACTTC. Residues: CATSDGGYEQYF.

CDR3 region: CASSAGSGYEQYF. In nucleotides, the CDR3 is TGTGCCAGCTCAGCCGGTTCAGGCTACGAGCAGTACTTC. V gene TRBV18 combines with J gene TRBJ2-7, with D hard to call. The germline V and J ends were trimmed by 5 bases and 3 bases, with 11 bases remaining between them. Germline loops: CDR1 KGHSH, CDR2 LQKENI. CDR3 length equals 13 residues.

J is TRBJ1-2 and V is TRBV29-1; no reliable D call. The CDR3 spans 11 residues. Germline CDR1 is SQVTM and CDR2 is ANQGSEA. V was shortened by 4 bases and J by 6 bases, with 9 bases between the two germline ends. CDR3: CSVASDDGYTF. As DNA, the CDR3 is TGCAGCGTTGCCTCGGACGATGGCTACACCTTC.

This clonotype was detected a few times. V gene TRBV6-5 combines with J gene TRBJ2-1; weak D call: TRBD2 (5 bases). This CDR3 region has 13 residues. Trimming left V 8 bases short and J 9 bases short, with 17 bases between. In germline, CDR1 is MNHEY, CDR2 SVGAGI. The CDR3 DNA reads as TGTGCCAGCCGGCGCGCCTTGAGCGGTGAGCAGTTCTTC. This codes for CASRRALSGEQFF.

This clonotype was counted between two and nine times. This chain uses TRBV3-1 with TRBJ2-3; a possible D gene is TRBD2 (7 bases). Trimming cost V 6 bases and J 6 bases, with 31 bases left between them. Germline V gene sequence: CDR1 LGHDT, CDR2 YNNKEL (reference sequence). This CDR3 is built from 19 residues. CDR3 bases: TGTGCCAGCAGTCCATCGGGCGGCGGGGGCGGTCTGCGTCGGGATACGCAGTATTTT. Amino acids: CASSPSGGGGGLRRDTQYF.

This clonotype was observed a handful of times. The gene calls are TRBV28 and TRBJ2-5; maybe TRBD1 (6 bases). The closer fit of TRBJ2-1 to the DNA end suggests the J call may be wrong. Germline lookup yields CDR1 MDHEN and CDR2 SYDVKM. The CDR3 consists of 14 residues. The CDR3 here is CASSGNRVSDEQFF. The CDR3 DNA is TGTGCCAGCAGTGGCAACAGGGTTTCGGATGAGCAGTTCTTC.

This clonotype was detected a few times. The chain carries TRBV29-1 and TRBJ2-3; possible D gene TRBD1, 5 bases. This CDR3 has 15 amino acids. Germline CDR1 is SQVTM and CDR2 is ANQGSEA. Trimming pared 4 bases from V and 0 bases from J, leaving 14 bases between. CDR3 protein: CSVVQGIASTDTQYF. CDR3 sequence (DNA): TGCAGCGTTGTTCAGGGAATTGCTAGCACAGATACGCAGTATTTT.

In DNA, the CDR3 is TGTGCCAGCAGCTCAACCTCCGTACGGGGCCTGACTTTC. Encoded protein: CASSSTSVRGLTF. J is TRBJ2-6 and V is TRBV7-8; possibly TRBD2 for D (5 bases). Germline V lookup: CDR1 SGHVS, CDR2 FQNEAQ. Trimming pared 4 bases from V and 15 bases from J, leaving 16 bases between. The CDR3 is made up of 13 amino acids.

This clonotype was seen a few times. The chain couples TRBV20-1 to TRBJ1-2; 10 nucleotides agree with TRBD1. Germline V gene sequence: CDR1 DFQATT, CDR2 SNEGSKA (reference sequence). The trim removed 6 bases at V and 6 bases at J, leaving 4 bases unmatched. There are 12 residues in the CDR3. The CDR3, as DNA: TGCAGTGCAAGGACAGGGGGTAATGGCTACACCTTC. Its protein is CSARTGGNGYTF.

Notes on this clonotype: At one boundary the junction diverges from the germline segment, which might be a read error. J is TRBJ2-1 and V is TRBV20-1, with TRBD2 matching 7 bases. The CDR3 consists of 15 residues. Germline-derived CDR1 and CDR2 are DFQATT and SNEGSKA (reference sequence). The CDR3 nucleotides read TGCAGTGCTAGACCAGCGGGACTCTCCTACTATGAGCAGTTCTTC. Translating it yields CSARPAGLSYYEQFF.

V and J are TRBV29-1 and TRBJ2-5; D gene ambiguous. Germline lookup yields CDR1 SQVTM and CDR2 ANQGSEA. V dropped 4 bases and J dropped 3 bases, with 9 bases sitting between them. The CDR3 is 12 residues long. The CDR3 sequence: CSVASTEETQYF. CDR3 sequence (DNA): TGCAGCGTTGCATCAACAGAAGAGACCCAGTACTTC.

V usage is TRBV15 and J usage is TRBJ1-4, with unresolved D. Germline loops: CDR1 LNHNV, CDR2 YYDKDF (reference sequence). The V gene lost 1 base and the J gene lost 5 bases, with 5 bases spanning the gap. The CDR3 is made up of 13 amino acids. CDR3 protein: CATSRGENEKLFF. The DNA for the CDR3 is TGTGCCACCAGCAGAGGAGAAAATGAAAAACTGTTTTTT.

The chain is built from TRBV6-5 and TRBJ2-5, with TRBD1 matching 9 bases. Germline V gene sequence: CDR1 MNHEY, CDR2 SVGAGI. The CDR3 spans 16 residues. V shed 3 bases, J shed 5 bases, and the junction held 10 bases outside the gene matches. CDR3 in amino acids: CASSYGQGYDRETQYF. The CDR3 DNA reads as TGTGCCAGCAGTTATGGACAGGGGTACGATAGGGAGACCCAGTACTTC.

This clonotype was observed a handful of times. The V and J genes are TRBV7-2 and TRBJ1-1; 7 nucleotides match TRBD1. The junction had 9 bases not matched to a gene; V was cut back by 4 bases and J by 7 bases. The CDR3 sequence is 14 residues long. The germline CDR1 and CDR2 sequences are SGHTA and FQGNSA. CDR3 in DNA: TGTGCCAGCAGCTCCCAAACAGGGGACGTTGAAGCTTTCTTT. This encodes CASSSQTGDVEAFF.

This clonotype has a handful of counts. The V gene is TRBV7-2, the J gene TRBJ2-5; D remains ambiguous. TRBJ2-7 matches the DNA end more closely, so the J call is doubtful. This CDR3 is 13 amino acids long. Germline CDR1 is SGHTA and CDR2 is FQGNSA. CDR3 residues: CASSFISSYEQYF. As DNA, the CDR3 is TGTGCCAGCAGCTTTATAAGCTCCTACGAGCAGTACTTC.

The rearrangement uses TRBV7-8 and TRBJ2-3; 11 positions match TRBD2. In germline, CDR1 is SGHVS, CDR2 FQNEAQ. The CDR3 extends over 15 amino acids. V trimming: 3 bases; J trimming: 6 bases; junction bases outside the gene matches: 5. CDR3 nucleotides: TGTGCCAGCAGCTTCTTAGCGGGAGGGCTCGATACGCAGTATTTT. It codes for CASSFLAGGLDTQYF.

This clonotype came up a few times. The chain carries TRBV24-1 and TRBJ2-5; D not resolved. Deletions cut 3 bases from V and 6 bases from J, with 16 bases between. Germline V lookup: CDR1 KGHDR, CDR2 SFDVKD. The length of the CDR3 is 15 residues. The CDR3 reads CATSDPAALGKTQYF. DNA of the CDR3: TGTGCCACCAGTGATCCGGCCGCCCTGGGAAAGACCCAGTACTTC.

This clonotype has just a few counts. The chain has TRBV10-3 and TRBJ2-5, with TRBD2 as a possible D gene (6 bases). The J call may not be correct, given that the DNA end is closer to TRBJ2-7. Germline V gene data show CDR1 as ENHRY and CDR2 as SYGVKD. This CDR3 is built from 14 residues. The CDR3 coding sequence is TGTGCCATCAGTGAAGGAGCGGGCCTCTACGAGCAGTACTTC. The encoded protein is CAISEGAGLYEQYF.

The V call is TRBV20-1, the J call TRBJ2-2, with D perhaps assigned TRBD1 or TRBD2 (5 bases each). The CDR3 sequence is 14 residues long. Trimming removed 5 bases from V and 0 bases from J, with 10 bases in between. Germline-derived CDR1 and CDR2 are DFQATT and SNEGSKA (reference sequence). The CDR3 DNA reads as TGCAGTGCTTCCGGGACCACGAACACCGGGGAGCTGTTTTTT. Encoded protein: CSASGTTNTGELFF.

This clonotype was seen more than once but under ten times. The V call is TRBV5-1, the J call TRBJ2-3; 14 bases are a match to TRBD2. J gave up 6 bases and V 4 bases, and 7 bases lay outside the gene matches. This CDR3 contains 16 residues. The germline V gene encodes CDR1 SGHRS and CDR2 YFSETQ. CDR3 bases: TGCGCCAGCAGCGGACGGGGACTAGCGGGAGAGGATACGCAGTATTTT. It encodes CASSGRGLAGEDTQYF.

The chain combines TRBV6-5 with TRBJ2-7, with TRBD1 matching over 7 bases. The CDR3 extends over 14 amino acids. Germline V CDR1 and CDR2: MNHEY, SVGAGI. J lost 5 bases, V lost 0 bases, and 4 bases had no gene match. The CDR3 reads CASSYSDRSHEQYF. DNA of the CDR3: TGTGCCAGCAGTTACTCGGACAGGTCCCACGAGCAGTACTTC.

The chain combines TRBV6-1 with TRBJ2-7; tentative D call: TRBD2 (7 bases). The ends were cut back, 6 bases at V and 0 bases at J, with 18 bases in the middle. The CDR3 runs to 16 residues. Germline loops: CDR1 MNHNS, CDR2 SASEGT. CDR3: CASRRGAAGSSYEQYF. The CDR3 DNA reads TGTGCCAGCAGACGGGGGGCAGCGGGGTCCTCCTACGAGCAGTACTTC.

V is TRBV18 and J is TRBJ2-5, with 9 positions matching TRBD1. The end of the DNA fits TRBJ2-1 better, so the J call may be wrong. Germline-derived CDR1 and CDR2 are KGHSH and LQKENI. CDR3 length: 14 residues. Here the CDR3 DNA reads TGTGCCAGCTCACGGACAGGGGTTCGGGATGAGCAGTTCTTC. Its translation: CASSRTGVRDEQFF.

The CDR3 DNA reads as TGTGCCAGCAGCTTAGTTTTACCAGAGGCCTACGAGCAGTACTTC. Its translation is CASSLVLPEAYEQYF. V gene TRBV11-2 combines with J gene TRBJ2-7; D gene uncertain. V lost 1 base and J lost 2, with 12 bases in between. The length of the CDR3 is 15 residues. Germline CDR1 is SGHAT and CDR2 is FQNNGV. The variable domain in full, with the rest retrieved from reference TRBV11-2 and TRBJ2-7, is EAGVAQSPRYKIIEKRQSVAFWCNPISGHATLYWYQQILGQGPKLLIQFQNNGVVDDSQLPKDRFSAERLKGVDSTLKIQPAKLEDSAVYLCASSLVLPEAYEQYFGPGTRLTVT.

This clonotype was seen more than once but under ten times. The rearrangement joins TRBV25-1 to TRBJ2-6; D gene uncertain. The germline gives CDR1 MGHDK, CDR2 SYGVNS. V was cut by 4 bases and J by 4 bases, with 11 bases left in between. This CDR3 region has 15 residues. The CDR3 DNA sequence: TGTGCCAGCAGTGTACACCCGGCGGGGGCCAACGTCCTGACTTTC. Translated, it gives CASSVHPAGANVLTF.